This T cell receptor beta chain is drawn from a study of cytomegalovirus exposure and HLA in healthy donors. General study results and limits: The classifier, whose performance was assessed in both the original and validation cohorts, reportedly diagnosed cytomegalovirus status with high specificity and sensitivity.

This CDR3 contains 16 residues. V shed 1 base and J 10 bases; nucleotides not matched to a gene: 12. CDR1 is SGHNT, CDR2 YENEEA, per germline. Sequenced by immunoSEQ multiplex PCR; TCRdb stores in-frame clones only, minus some. The table shows 60,000 to 70,000 clones, with more than 85% occurring only once. Regarding this clone: The antigen remains unidentified.

The clonotype originates from a man younger than 35 in good health and CMV-seropositive. The sequencing input was PBMCs. The rearrangement uses TRBV11-3 and TRBJ2-1, with TRBD2 matching over 8 bases. CDR3 protein: CASSLAGGPRLGEQFF. The CDR3 coding sequence is TGTGCCAGCAGCTTAGCGGGAGGGCCCCGGTTGGGAGAGCAGTTCTTC. Full variable domain (remainder filled in from reference TRBV11-3 and TRBJ2-1): EAGVVQSPRYKIIEKKQPVAFWCNPISGHNTLYWYLQNLGQGPELLIRYENEEAVDDSQLPKDRFSAERLKGVDSTLKIQPAELGDSAVYLCASSLAGGPRLGEQFFGPGTRLTVL.